These T cell receptor beta chains were read from a single sample in a study of cytomegalovirus exposure and HLA in healthy donors. This table comes from immunoSEQ multiplex PCR, and its TCRdb copy is limited to in-frame clones, with some not included. The sample records some 150,000 clones, 55% to 85% being singletons. Source material: PBMCs. The receptor source for this set is a man between 40 and 49 years old in good health and CMV-seronegative. Both conserved end residues are part of each CDR3. The D gene is left open where the match is weak. Size values are once, few and many counts, or a class for expanded clones, and some rows have none.

v_call	clone_size	j_call	d_call	cdr3_aa	cdr3_nt
TRBV5-6	.	TRBJ2-5	.	CASSLAETQYF	TGTGCCAGCAGCTTAGCGGAGACCCAGTACTTC
TRBV14	.	TRBJ2-7	.	CASSQDFQSPHEQYF	TGTGCCAGCAGCCAAGACTTCCAGTCCCCCCACGAGCAGTACTTC
TRBV4-1	.	TRBJ2-2	.	CASSQDRDTGELFF	TGCGCCAGCAGCCAAGATCGTGACACCGGGGAGCTGTTTTTT
TRBV6-1	.	TRBJ1-4	.	CASSEGQFATNEKLFF	TGTGCCAGCAGTGAAGGACAGTTTGCAACTAATGAAAAACTGTTTTTT
TRBV6-1	few	TRBJ1-1	.	CASSERNKGDTEAFF	TGTGCCAGCAGTGAAAGAAACAAAGGGGACACTGAAGCTTTCTTT
TRBV5-1	.	TRBJ2-2	TRBD1	CASSIDRVTGELFF	TGCGCCAGCAGCATAGACAGGGTCACCGGGGAGCTGTTTTTT
TRBV4-1	.	TRBJ1-1	TRBD1	CASSPEGTGTGLSEAFF	TGCGCCAGCAGCCCAGAAGGGACCGGGACAGGTCTTAGTGAAGCTTTCTTT
TRBV18	.	TRBJ1-1	.	CASSPPPRVWGTEAFF	TGTGCCAGCTCACCCCCCCCCAGGGTCTGGGGCACTGAAGCTTTCTTT
TRBV10-1	.	TRBJ2-7	.	CASTLLSHEQYF	TGCGCCAGCACGTTACTTTCCCACGAGCAGTACTTC
TRBV6-5	.	TRBJ1-2	TRBD1	CASSYLGQGEGYGYTF	TGTGCCAGCAGTTACCTCGGGCAGGGGGAAGGGTATGGCTACACCTTC
TRBV30	.	TRBJ2-7	TRBD2	CAWSNPRRGSYEQYF	TGTGCCTGGAGTAATCCCCGGCGGGGGTCCTACGAGCAGTACTTC
TRBV7-2	few	TRBJ2-5	TRBD1	CASRVGQGVRETQYF	TGTGCCAGCAGGGTAGGACAGGGTGTAAGAGAGACCCAGTACTTC
TRBV5-1	.	TRBJ1-5	.	CASSLDGAIDNQPQHF	TGCGCCAGCAGCTTGGATGGGGCTATAGACAATCAGCCCCAGCATTTT
TRBV30	once	TRBJ2-3	.	CAWSRGPTDTQYF	TGTGCCTGGAGCAGAGGGCCCACAGATACGCAGTATTTT
TRBV19	.	TRBJ1-1	.	CASSIGGSGTEAFF	TGTGCCAGTAGTATCGGGGGGTCCGGGACTGAAGCTTTCTTT
TRBV4-1	.	TRBJ2-5	.	CASSHPTSGRGRETQYF	TGCGCCAGCAGCCATCCCACATCGGGCAGGGGGAGGGAGACCCAGTACTTC
TRBV9	.	TRBJ2-3	.	CASSVGGWRWGTDTQYF	TGTGCCAGCAGCGTAGGTGGCTGGAGATGGGGCACAGATACGCAGTATTTT
TRBV5-1	.	TRBJ1-2	.	CASSFTQPNYGYTF	TGCGCCAGCAGCTTTACACAGCCCAACTATGGCTACACCTTC
TRBV7-2	few	TRBJ2-1	TRBD1	CASSLGGRGYNEQFF	TGTGCCAGCAGCTTAGGTGGCAGGGGGTACAATGAGCAGTTCTTC
TRBV19	once	TRBJ1-5	TRBD1	CASRPILRDREDQPQHF	TGTGCCAGTAGACCAATACTCCGGGACAGGGAGGATCAGCCCCAGCATTTT
TRBV4-1	few	TRBJ1-4	.	CASSPFNLDNMRWEKLFF	TGCGCCAGCAGCCCATTTAACCTAGATAATATGCGTTGGGAAAAACTGTTTTTT
TRBV30	few	TRBJ1-2	.	CAWAMSRYGYTF	TGTGCCTGGGCGATGAGCCGGTATGGCTACACCTTC
TRBV7-2	.	TRBJ2-3	.	CASSSTGGTQYF	TGTGCCAGCAGCTCAACGGGTGGTACGCAGTATTTT
TRBV2	.	TRBJ1-6	.	CASSVGWADRKNNSPLHF	TGTGCCAGCAGTGTAGGTTGGGCTGACAGGAAAAATAATTCACCCCTCCACTTT
TRBV6-1	once	TRBJ1-5	TRBD1	CASSFQGGGNQPQHF	TGTGCCAGCAGCTTTCAGGGGGGAGGCAATCAGCCCCAGCATTTT
TRBV6-6	.	TRBJ2-1	TRBD2	CASSYSLTSGGGWQFF	TGTGCCAGCAGTTACTCGTTGACTAGCGGGGGGGGATGGCAGTTCTTC
TRBV10-1	.	TRBJ1-2	.	CASSESVDYGYTF	TGCGCCAGCAGTGAGTCGGTAGACTATGGCTACACCTTC
TRBV30	.	TRBJ1-5	.	CAWGGGPRNQPQHF	TGTGCCTGGGGAGGAGGCCCGCGTAATCAGCCCCAGCATTTT
TRBV30	.	TRBJ1-1	.	CAWSVFRGTEAFF	TGTGCCTGGAGTGTCTTCAGGGGCACTGAAGCTTTCTTT
TRBV6-5	.	TRBJ1-1	.	CASRTALATEAFF	TGTGCCAGCAGGACAGCCCTGGCCACTGAAGCTTTCTTT
TRBV6-5	.	TRBJ1-2	.	CASSYSPGEGYPF	TGTGCCAGCAGTTACTCCCCGGGGGAGGGCTACCCCTTC
TRBV6-1	few	TRBJ1-3	.	CASSGSGSGNTIYF	TGTGCCAGCAGTGGTTCAGGCTCTGGAAACACCATATATTTT
TRBV5-1	.	TRBJ2-5	.	CASSARRAEFPRRETQYF	TGCGCCAGCAGCGCCCGAAGGGCCGAATTTCCGAGGAGGGAGACCCAGTACTTC
TRBV13	.	TRBJ2-1	TRBD2	CASSRLTGTSGPNEQFF	TGTGCCAGCAGCCGACTAACCGGGACTAGCGGTCCCAATGAGCAGTTCTTC
TRBV5-1	.	TRBJ2-7	.	CASSLSGGSYEQYF	TGCGCCAGCAGCTTGTCAGGGGGGTCCTACGAGCAGTACTTC
TRBV5-1	.	TRBJ2-7	.	CASSTKLGSSYEQYF	TGCGCCAGCAGTACAAAATTGGGCAGCTCCTACGAGCAGTACTTC
TRBV6-1	.	TRBJ2-3	TRBD2	CASSERPSGTSTDTQYF	TGTGCCAGCAGTGAACGGCCTAGCGGGACTAGCACAGATACGCAGTATTTT
TRBV11-3	.	TRBJ1-6	.	CASSKEAGPDSPLHF	TGTGCCAGCAGCAAGGAGGCAGGCCCTGATTCACCCCTCCACTTT
TRBV7-2	.	TRBJ2-7	.	CASSRAGTSTYEQYF	TGTGCCAGCAGCCGGGCCGGGACTTCCACCTACGAGCAGTACTTC
TRBV18	.	TRBJ1-5	TRBD1	CASSPSRTGITTSNQPQHF	TGTGCCAGCTCACCCTCAAGGACAGGGATTACCACTAGCAATCAGCCCCAGCATTTT